Following are 18 T cell receptor beta chains from one sample sequenced in a study of OX40 agonist ivuxolimab in advanced cancers. Generated by immunoSEQ multiplex PCR, the TCRdb table keeps only in-frame clones and is missing some. The sample lists about 100,000 clones, over 75% occurring once. The sample was CD4+ or CD8+ T cells sorted from blood, taken in a trial of the OX40 agonist ivuxolimab. Receptor source: an adult with an advanced solid tumor such as melanoma, head and neck, liver or kidney cancer.

The genes are TRBV25-1 and TRBJ2-5; D call uncertain. The CDR3 sequence is 15 residues long. Germline-derived CDR1 and CDR2 are MGHDK and SYGVNS. Trimming pared 5 bases from V and 7 bases from J, leaving 20 bases between. The chain's CDR3 is CASSLHDGRAGTQYF. CDR3 nucleotides: TGTGCCAGCAGTTTACACGACGGCCGGGCTGGGACCCAGTACTTC.

This chain joins TRBV7-6 and TRBJ2-1; 9 nucleotides line up with TRBD2. Looked up from germline, CDR1 is SGHVS and CDR2 is FNYEAQ. The CDR3 is made up of 16 amino acids. J gave up 6 bases and V 6 bases, and 12 bases lay outside the gene matches. The CDR3 loop is CASSFSTSGGLNEQFF. DNA for the CDR3: TGTGCCAGCAGTTTCTCGACTAGCGGAGGCCTCAATGAGCAGTTCTTC.

The chain combines TRBV21-1 with TRBJ2-3; the table's D call of TRBD2 was not tested on the DNA. TRBV21-1 is a pseudogene locus. The CDR3 consists of 16 residues. The CDR3 spells CASNLPAGGHTDTQYF. For the CDR3, the DNA is TGTGCCAGTAACCTTCCGGCGGGAGGCCACACAGATACGCAGTATTTT.

The V gene is TRBV5-1, the J gene TRBJ2-2, with TRBD1 identical over 9 bases. CDR1 SGHRS and CDR2 YFSETQ come from the germline V gene. With V trimmed by 5 bases and J by 7 bases, 6 bases remained unmatched. The CDR3 length is 14 residues. The CDR3 coding sequence is TGCGCCAGCAGTCTCGACAGGGGGAACGGGGAGCTGTTTTTT. This sequence encodes CASSLDRGNGELFF.

This clone was counted once. Additional DNA sequences in this sample encode the identical CDR3. The gene calls are TRBV18 and TRBJ2-6, with D perhaps matching TRBD1 (5 bases). Trimming took 0 bases from V and 0 from J, leaving 12 bases between them. CDR1 and CDR2 (germline): KGHSH, LQKENI. The CDR3 has 18 residues. CDR3 nucleotides: TGTGCCAGCTCACCACCGTCGGGCAGGGTCTCTGGGGCCAACGTCCTGACTTTC. This encodes CASSPPSGRVSGANVLTF.

This chain connects TRBV29-1 to TRBJ1-1; D remains unclear. The CDR3 spans 12 residues. Per the germline V gene, CDR1 is SQVTM and CDR2 is ANQGSEA. Trimming stripped 7 bases from V and 1 base from J, with 10 bases between. The CDR3 DNA reads as TGCAGCGGGGGAGGGAGGAACACTGAAGCTTTCTTT. Translated: CSGGGRNTEAFF.

The V and J genes are TRBV6-5 and TRBJ2-5; 7 bases match TRBD1. CDR3 length: 15 amino acids. The germline V gene has CDR1 MNHEY and CDR2 SVGAGI. The trim removed 6 bases at V and 2 bases at J, leaving 9 bases unmatched. This chain's CDR3 is CASREQGTIQETQYF. As DNA, the CDR3 is TGTGCCAGCAGGGAACAGGGGACGATACAAGAGACCCAGTACTTC.

This clone was observed once. This chain joins TRBV4-1 and TRBJ2-5; 10 nucleotides align to TRBD2. Losses at the gene ends were 0 bases for V and 4 bases for J; bases not matched to a gene: 8. This CDR3 region has 17 residues. From germline, CDR1 is MGHRA and CDR2 YSYEKL. CDR3 protein: CASSQDILAGAGETQYF. The CDR3 DNA reads as TGCGCCAGCAGCCAAGATATTCTAGCGGGAGCAGGAGAGACCCAGTACTTC.

This chain uses TRBV28 with TRBJ2-7, with D possibly called TRBD1 or TRBD2 (6 bases each). From germline, CDR1 is MDHEN and CDR2 SYDVKM. Trimming removed 3 bases at V and 1 base at J, with 22 bases between. This CDR3 spans 18 amino acids. The CDR3 spells CASSFFLTNGGFSYEQYF. The CDR3 nucleotides read TGTGCCAGCAGTTTCTTTTTAACAAACGGGGGCTTTTCCTACGAGCAGTACTTC.

The J gene is TRBJ2-7, the V gene TRBV27, with D perhaps matching TRBD1 (8 bases). V was trimmed by 5 bases and J by 3 bases, leaving 20 bases between them. CDR1 and CDR2 from the germline V gene are MNHEY and SMNVEV (reference sequence). This CDR3 has 16 residues. The CDR3 loop is CASSPPPQGGVYEQYF. CDR3 nucleotide sequence: TGTGCCAGCAGTCCCCCCCCACAGGGGGGGGTCTACGAGCAGTACTTC.

The CDR3 spells CASSLARTGAPYEQYF. The CDR3 DNA reads TGTGCCAGCAGCTTAGCTCGGACGGGGGCTCCCTACGAGCAGTACTTC. The rearrangement links TRBV7-2 to TRBJ2-7; possibly TRBD1 or TRBD2 for D (6 bases each). V shed 0 bases and J shed 2 bases, with 14 bases lying between them. This CDR3 comprises 16 residues. Germline CDR1 SGHTA, CDR2 FQGNSA.

This rearrangement joins TRBV9 to TRBJ2-5, with 14 positions matching TRBD2. The CDR3 spans 16 residues. Germline V gene lookup returns CDR1 SGDLS and CDR2 YYNGEE. Trimming at V came to 6 bases and at J to 5 bases, leaving 9 bases not matched to a gene. The CDR3 DNA reads TGTGCCAGCACCGGGACTAGCGGGAGACCTGACGAGACCCAGTACTTC. It translates to CASTGTSGRPDETQYF. Using reference TRBV9 and TRBJ2-5 for the parts outside the CDR3, the full variable domain is DSGVTQTPKHLITATGQRVTLRCSPRSGDLSVYWYQQSLDQGLQFLIQYYNGEERAKGNILERFSAQQFPDLHSELNLSSLELGDSALYFCASTGTSGRPDETQYFGPGTRLLVL.

The chain recombines TRBV19 with TRBJ1-5; 12 nucleotides align to TRBD1. The CDR3 loop spans 14 amino acids. Germline V gene lookup returns CDR1 LNHDA and CDR2 SQIVND (reference sequence). After removal of 7 bases from V and 6 bases from J, the junction contained 4 bases not matched to a gene. CDR3 residues: CASNRDRGLQPQHF. CDR3 DNA sequence: TGTGCCAGTAACCGGGACAGGGGGCTTCAGCCCCAGCATTTT.

This clone has only one observation. The rearrangement links TRBV5-5 to TRBJ2-2; D remains ambiguous. Looked up from germline, CDR1 is SGHKS and CDR2 is YYEKEE (reference sequence). V lost 4 bases, J lost 5 bases, and 21 bases lay in between. The CDR3 totals 17 residues. The CDR3 is CASSPVMRSGWTGELFF. The CDR3 DNA reads as TGTGCCAGCAGCCCGGTAATGAGGTCTGGGTGGACCGGGGAGCTGTTTTTT.

A single count supports this clone. V usage is TRBV7-2 and J usage is TRBJ2-5; 8 bases line up with TRBD2. This CDR3 spans 16 amino acids. V shed 5 bases, J shed 5 bases, and the junction held 13 bases outside the gene matches. In germline, CDR1 is SGHTA, CDR2 FQGNSA. CDR3 residues: CASSLNRVGTRETQYF. The CDR3 DNA sequence: TGTGCCAGCAGCCTTAACAGGGTTGGGACTAGGGAGACCCAGTACTTC.

The chain carries TRBV18 and TRBJ2-3, with 13 bases aligning to TRBD2. The CDR3 is 16 residues long. Per the germline V gene, CDR1 is KGHSH and CDR2 is LQKENI. V dropped 4 bases and J dropped 5; count of bases not matched to a gene: 6. DNA for the CDR3: TGTGCCAGCTCACTCTTACTAGCGGGAGGGGAAGATACGCAGTATTTT. It translates to CASSLLLAGGEDTQYF.

Here the CDR3 reads CATGTPGSYNEQFF. In nucleotides, the CDR3 is TGTGCCACCGGGACACCCGGCTCCTACAATGAGCAGTTCTTC. V is TRBV19 and J is TRBJ2-1; D possibly corresponds to TRBD1 (6 bases). The V gene's germline CDR1 is LNHDA and CDR2 SQIVND (reference sequence). Trimming took off 10 bases at V and 0 bases at J, with 13 bases between the two ends. The CDR3 extends over 14 amino acids. The whole variable domain, remainder taken from reference TRBV19 and TRBJ2-1, is DGGITQSPKYLFRKEGQNVTLSCEQNLNHDAMYWYRQDPGQGLRLIYYSQIVNDFQKGDIAEGYSVSREKKESFPLTVTSAQKNPTAFYLCATGTPGSYNEQFFGPGTRLTVL.

DNA of the CDR3: TGTGCCAGCAGGGGGACAGGGACCTACGAGCAGTACTTC. Translated: CASRGTGTYEQYF. The rearrangement links TRBV6-1 to TRBJ2-7; 9 nucleotides match TRBD1. This CDR3 region has 13 residues. Germline loops: CDR1 MNHNS, CDR2 SASEGT. Trimming at V came to 6 bases and at J to 2 bases, leaving 2 bases not matched to a gene.